These 11 T cell receptor beta chains came from one sample sequenced in a study of beta chain features in type 1 diabetes. As every portion of the isolated RNA was reverse transcribed, the sequencing read expressed TCRB transcripts. Method: immunoSEQ multiplex PCR; TCRdb's copy keeps in-frame clones and lacks some. The data show some 150,000 clones, with roughly 9.3% seen just once and about 0.6% held by the top ten. Sequenced sample: central memory CD4+ T cells from blood. Receptor source: a woman between 35 and 50 years old in good health.

This clone was counted a few times. The chain combines TRBV19 with TRBJ2-2; D is uncertain. The V gene's germline CDR1 is LNHDA and CDR2 SQIVND (reference sequence). The CDR3 is 13 residues long. Trimming removed 6 bases from V and 1 base from J, with 6 bases in between. The CDR3: CASSTQNTGELFF. The CDR3 coding sequence is TGTGCCAGTAGCACACAGAACACCGGGGAGCTGTTTTTT.

This clone was counted at least ten times. V is TRBV6-5 and J is TRBJ2-7; perhaps TRBD1 as D (5 bases). Germline V gene lookup returns CDR1 MNHEY and CDR2 SVGAGI. CDR3 length: 13 amino acids. V was shortened by 7 bases and J by 5 bases, with 15 bases between the two germline ends. CDR3 sequence (DNA): TGTGCCAGCAAGGCAGGGCAAATCCACGAGCAGTACTTC. It specifies CASKAGQIHEQYF.

V usage is TRBV6-5 and J usage is TRBJ1-2, with TRBD1 matching 8 bases. There are 13 residues in the CDR3. CDR1 is MNHEY and CDR2 is SVGAGI in the germline V gene. J was trimmed by 6 bases and V by 7 bases; bases with no gene match: 7. CDR3 in amino acids: CASTRTGIDGYTF. The CDR3 region has the DNA TGTGCCAGCACTCGGACAGGGATAGATGGCTACACCTTC.

V and J are TRBV7-8 and TRBJ2-1, with 10 bases lining up with TRBD2. The ends lost 1 base at V and 3 bases at J; junction bases unmatched: 0. This CDR3 comprises 15 residues. Germline CDR1 reads SGHVS; CDR2 reads FQNEAQ. Here the CDR3 reads CASSLGTSGYNEQFF. The CDR3 nucleotides read TGTGCCAGCAGCTTAGGGACTAGCGGCTACAATGAGCAGTTCTTC.

This clone was observed a few times. A read error may produce the germline difference seen at one junction end. The V call is TRBV7-7, the J call TRBJ2-3, with D maybe TRBD2 (6 bases). The CDR3 consists of 14 residues. Per germline, CDR1 SSHAT and CDR2 FNYEAQ (reference sequence). CDR3 sequence: CASSPGLPRDTQYF. CDR3 sequence (DNA): TGTGCTAGCAGCCCGGGACTTCCAAGAGATACGCAGTATTTT.

This chain links TRBV29-1 with TRBJ2-7, with 7 bases aligning to TRBD1. The germline CDR1 and CDR2 sequences are SQVTM and ANQGSEA. V lost 6 bases, J lost 4 bases, and 6 bases stayed unmatched. The CDR3 covers 12 residues. CDR3 nucleotide sequence: TGCAGCGTCTTCGACAGGGTTTACGAGCAGTACTTC. Amino acid sequence: CSVFDRVYEQYF.

There are many counts of this clone. The chain combines TRBV5-4 with TRBJ2-6; TRBD1 aligns across 8 bases. Losses at the gene ends were 4 bases for V and 0 bases for J; bases not matched to a gene: 9. Germline CDR1 SGHNT, CDR2 YYREEE (reference sequence). The CDR3 extends over 18 amino acids. CDR3 coding DNA: TGTGCCAGCAGCCCACAGGGGGTTACATCCTCTGGGGCCAACGTCCTGACTTTC. It yields the protein CASSPQGVTSSGANVLTF. The whole variable domain, remainder taken from reference TRBV5-4 and TRBJ2-6, is ETGVTQSPTHLIKTRGQQVTLRCSSQSGHNTVSWYQQALGQGPQFIFQYYREEENGRGNFPPRFSGLQFPNYSSELNVNALELDDSALYLCASSPQGVTSSGANVLTFGAGSRLTVL.

The rearrangement uses TRBV9 and TRBJ2-6; D is unclear. V was shortened by 4 bases and J by 0 bases, with 2 bases between the two germline ends. This CDR3 is 13 amino acids long. CDR1 and CDR2 from the germline V gene are SGDLS and YYNGEE. Here the CDR3 DNA reads TGTGCCAGCAGCCACTCTGGGGCCAACGTCCTGACTTTC. Translating it yields CASSHSGANVLTF.

The table lists this clone with a few counts. The genes are TRBV19 and TRBJ2-2; a possible D gene is TRBD1 (5 bases). Germline CDR1 and CDR2: LNHDA and SQIVND (reference sequence). Trimming took off 6 bases at V and 2 bases at J, with 10 bases between the two ends. The CDR3 covers 14 residues. Here the CDR3 reads CASSLDKNTGELFF. CDR3 DNA sequence: TGTGCCAGTAGCCTGGACAAAAACACCGGGGAGCTGTTTTTT.

The table lists this clone with a few counts. The chain links TRBV6-6 to TRBJ1-6; D may be TRBD1 (5 bases). The V end was cut by 5 bases, the J end by 15 bases, with 17 bases between. Per the germline V gene, CDR1 is MNHNY and CDR2 is SVGAGI (reference sequence). CDR3 length equals 13 residues. The CDR3 protein is CASSRGDRHGLHF. The CDR3 DNA reads TGTGCCAGCAGTAGGGGTGACAGACATGGCCTCCACTTT.

This clone was observed many times. V gene TRBV5-1 combines with J gene TRBJ2-6; perhaps TRBD1 as D (6 bases). Germline loops: CDR1 SGHRS, CDR2 YFSETQ. The CDR3 has 15 residues. V gave up 0 bases and J gave up 2 bases, with 6 bases separating them. The CDR3 DNA sequence: TGCGCCAGCAGCTTGGGGACAGCTGGGGCCAACGTCCTGACTTTC. It yields the protein CASSLGTAGANVLTF.